Below, one T cell receptor (beta chain) is given with its context. Antigen specificity is unknown. The data were produced by immunoSEQ multiplex PCR, yet TCRdb's version contains in-frame clones alone and is incomplete. In the table there are more than 100,000 clones, over 85% of which are singletons. These data originate in a study of T cell responses to AZD1222 COVID-19 vaccine. This CDR3 has 18 residues. Trimming stripped 5 bases from V and 0 bases from J, with 17 bases between. Per the germline V gene, CDR1 is SGHAT and CDR2 is FQNNGV. Study-wide results and limits: Distributed over spike, vaccine-associated CD4 TCRs predominated at 160-218 and 743-854. Clonal diversity may have been underestimated in mostly white British donors. Increases in Spike-specific TCR breadth and depth were seen after two AZD1222 doses. Unmutated variant regions reportedly attract nearly half of all spike-specific TCRs.

The TCR originated in an adult in good health. The V and J genes are TRBV11-2 and TRBJ1-6; D is undetermined. This specimen was peripheral blood, taken on day 0 of AZD1222 vaccination. CDR3 DNA sequence: TGTGCCAGCAGCCCTAAGCTGGTCGGGAGCTCCTATAATTCACCCCTCCACTTT. The encoded protein is CASSPKLVGSSYNSPLHF.